This T cell receptor (beta chain) stems from a study of human T cells and chemical hapten exposure. Overall study findings and caveats: Counts of TCRs above 1 in 1000 frequency stayed unchanged with DPC sensitization. Every donor had alopecia, and their immune response may therefore differ from healthy people's. Controls had significantly fewer large CDR3 similarity clusters than were formed by expanded TCRs.

In germline, CDR1 is MNHEY, CDR2 SVGAGI. This CDR3 comprises 15 residues. With V trimmed by 5 bases and J by 6 bases, 11 bases remained unmatched. Individual cDNA molecules in this library carried unique molecular identifiers. TCRdb recomputed calls from the RACE reads with MiXCR, one row per CDR3 protein. The sample lists approximately 350,000 distinct CDR3 sequences; approximately 6.3% were seen once. Time point denoted: patch test 1, 2 weeks after DPC sensitization. Documented treatment: therapeutic diphenylcyclopropenone sensitization with weekly scalp DPC. This clonotype was observed a handful of times. Its antigen is not known.

Material: whole blood, obtained in connection with sensitization to the hapten diphenylcyclopropenone (DPC). The clonotype was recovered from a woman under 30 with alopecia areata. Some clones in this sample may be carry-over from other donors' samples. The chain employs TRBV6-5 and TRBJ1-1, with TRBD1 matching over 8 bases. CDR3 bases: TGTGCCAGCAGTGCCGACAGGGGAAGTGGGGCTGAAGCTTTCTTT. This sequence encodes CASSADRGSGAEAFF.